This entry lists 5 T cell receptor beta chains sequenced from one sample in a study of long-term antiretroviral therapy in people with HIV. The libraries were made with immunoSEQ v3.0 at survey level. Data came from immunoSEQ multiplex PCR; TCRdb stores just in-frame clones and leaves some out. The repertoire has 11,000 to 15,000 clones, approximately 82% of them found once; the top ten carry 6% to 8%. This specimen was unsorted PBMCs, taken 0.4 years after starting antiretroviral therapy. Every receptor here comes from a man between 25 and 39 years old with HIV.

The gene calls are TRBV28 and TRBJ1-1, with a tentative D call TRBD1 (6 bases). This CDR3 comprises 14 residues. V shed 3 bases and J shed 3 bases, with 11 bases lying between them. Looked up from germline, CDR1 is MDHEN and CDR2 is SYDVKM. The CDR3 loop reads CASSFFKGDTEAFF. As DNA, the CDR3 is TGTGCCAGCAGTTTCTTTAAGGGGGACACTGAAGCTTTCTTT.

This clone was seen only a few times. The chain uses TRBV6-6 and TRBJ2-5, with TRBD1 identical over 11 bases. Per the germline V gene, CDR1 is MNHNY and CDR2 is SVGAGI (reference sequence). Trimming removed 4 bases from V and 7 bases from J; junction bases left unmatched: 2. The CDR3 consists of 13 residues. In DNA, the CDR3 is TGTGCCAGCAGTTCGGGACAGGGGGTGACCCAGTACTTC. As protein: CASSSGQGVTQYF.

The rearrangement joins TRBV5-1 to TRBJ2-2; D might be TRBD2 (6 bases). Trimming left V 1 base short and J 6 bases short, with 16 bases between. The CDR3 totals 16 residues. CDR1 is SGHRS and CDR2 is YFSETQ in the germline V gene. The CDR3 protein is CASSLNFGGPSGELFF. The CDR3 nucleotides read TGCGCCAGCAGCTTGAATTTTGGAGGGCCCTCCGGGGAGCTGTTTTTT. Supplemented by reference TRBV5-1 and TRBJ2-2, the full variable domain reads KAGVTQTPRYLIKTRGQQVTLSCSPISGHRSVSWYQQTPGQGLQFLFEYFSETQRNKGNFPGRFSGRQFSNSRSEMNVSTLELGDSALYLCASSLNFGGPSGELFFGEGSRLTVL.

The chain combines TRBV5-4 with TRBJ1-4; TRBD1 agrees at 12 bases. Looked up from germline, CDR1 is SGHNT and CDR2 is YYREEE (reference sequence). V lost 4 bases and J lost 8; bases outside the gene matches: 6. The CDR3 has 15 amino acids. The CDR3 sequence: CASSPGTGGEEKLFF. As DNA, the CDR3 is TGTGCCAGCAGCCCCGGGACAGGGGGCGAGGAAAAACTGTTTTTT.

The chain couples TRBV14 to TRBJ2-4; D is possibly TRBD2 (5 bases). The V and J ends lost 4 bases and 9 bases respectively, with 13 bases between them. This CDR3 is 13 amino acids long. Germline lookup yields CDR1 SGHDN and CDR2 FVKESK. CDR3 protein: CASSPRRGFIQYF. CDR3 coding DNA: TGTGCCAGCAGCCCCCGCCGGGGTTTCATTCAGTACTTC. The complete variable domain, with remaining parts taken from reference TRBV14 and TRBJ2-4, reads EAGVTQFPSHSVIEKGQTVTLRCDPISGHDNLYWYRRVMGKEIKFLLHFVKESKQDESGMPNNRFLAERTGGTYSTLKVQPAELEDSGVYFCASSPRRGFIQYFGAGTRLSVL.